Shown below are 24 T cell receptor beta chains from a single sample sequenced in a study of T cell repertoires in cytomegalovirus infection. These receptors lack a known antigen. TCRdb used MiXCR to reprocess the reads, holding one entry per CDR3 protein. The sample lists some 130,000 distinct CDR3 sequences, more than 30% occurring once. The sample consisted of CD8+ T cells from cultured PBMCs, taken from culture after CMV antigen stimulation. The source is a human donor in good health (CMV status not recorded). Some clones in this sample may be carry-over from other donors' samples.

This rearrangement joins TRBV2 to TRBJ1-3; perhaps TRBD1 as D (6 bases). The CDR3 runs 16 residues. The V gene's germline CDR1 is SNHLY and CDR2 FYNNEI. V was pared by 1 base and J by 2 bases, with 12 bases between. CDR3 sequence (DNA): TGTGCCAGCAGTGAAGAGGGGGGGAGCGCTGGAAACACCATATATTTT. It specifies CASSEEGGSAGNTIYF.

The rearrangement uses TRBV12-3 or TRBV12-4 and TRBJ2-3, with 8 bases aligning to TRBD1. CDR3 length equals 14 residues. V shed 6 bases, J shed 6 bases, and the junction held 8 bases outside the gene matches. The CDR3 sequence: CASSGTGGADTQYF. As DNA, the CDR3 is TGTGCCAGCAGCGGGACAGGTGGGGCCGATACGCAGTATTTT.

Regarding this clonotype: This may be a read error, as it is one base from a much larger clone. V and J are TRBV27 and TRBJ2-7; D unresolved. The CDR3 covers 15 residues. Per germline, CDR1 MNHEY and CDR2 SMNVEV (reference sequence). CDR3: CASGLTQTHSYEQYF. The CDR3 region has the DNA TGTGCCAGCGGTTTAACCCAAACTCACTCCTACGAGCAGTACTTC.

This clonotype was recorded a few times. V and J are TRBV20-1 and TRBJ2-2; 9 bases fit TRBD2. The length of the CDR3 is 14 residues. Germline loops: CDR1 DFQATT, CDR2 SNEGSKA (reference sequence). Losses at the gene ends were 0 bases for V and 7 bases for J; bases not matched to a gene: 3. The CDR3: CSARDKLAGGELFF. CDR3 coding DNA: TGCAGTGCTAGAGATAAACTAGCGGGCGGGGAGCTGTTTTTT.

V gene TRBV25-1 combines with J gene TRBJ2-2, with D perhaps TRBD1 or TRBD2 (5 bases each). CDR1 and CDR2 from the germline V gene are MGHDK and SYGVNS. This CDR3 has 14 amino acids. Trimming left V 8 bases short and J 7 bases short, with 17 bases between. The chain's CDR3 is CASLGTVGSGELFF. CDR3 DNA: TGTGCCAGCCTCGGGACGGTAGGAAGCGGGGAGCTGTTTTTT.

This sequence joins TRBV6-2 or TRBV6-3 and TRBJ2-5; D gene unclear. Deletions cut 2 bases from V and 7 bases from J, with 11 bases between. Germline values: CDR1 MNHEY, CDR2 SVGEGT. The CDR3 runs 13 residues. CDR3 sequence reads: CASSYGIGMTQYF. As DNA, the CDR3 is TGTGCCAGCAGTTACGGGATAGGTATGACCCAGTACTTC.

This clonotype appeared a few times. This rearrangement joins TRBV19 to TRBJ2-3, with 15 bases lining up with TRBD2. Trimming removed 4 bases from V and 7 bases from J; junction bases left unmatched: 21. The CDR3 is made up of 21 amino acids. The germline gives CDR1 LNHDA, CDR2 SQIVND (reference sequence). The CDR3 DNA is TGTGCCAGTAGTACCCCGCGGCGGACTAGCGGGGGGGCCGAGGTTAGGTATACGCAGTATTTT. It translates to CASSTPRRTSGGAEVRYTQYF.

Written as DNA, the CDR3 is TGTGCCAGTGGACAGGGTGGCAATCAGCCCCAGCATTTT. Translated: CASGQGGNQPQHF. V and J are TRBV19 and TRBJ1-5; 8 bases align to TRBD1. The CDR3 has 13 amino acids. V dropped 8 bases and J dropped 2; count of bases not matched to a gene: 2. Germline loops: CDR1 LNHDA, CDR2 SQIVND (reference sequence).

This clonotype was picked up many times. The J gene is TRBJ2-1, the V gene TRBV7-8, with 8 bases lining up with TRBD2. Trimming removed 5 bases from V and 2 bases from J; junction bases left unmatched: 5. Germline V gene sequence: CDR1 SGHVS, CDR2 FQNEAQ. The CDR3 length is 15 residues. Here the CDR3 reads CASSELGLAYNEQFF. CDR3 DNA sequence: TGTGCCAGCAGCGAACTGGGACTAGCCTACAATGAGCAGTTCTTC.

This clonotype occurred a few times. CDR3 DNA sequence: TGTGCCACCTCGTACGGCACCGGGGAGCTGTTTTTT. Translation gives CATSYGTGELFF. The chain has TRBV24-1 and TRBJ2-2, with D hard to call. This CDR3 comprises 12 residues. The germline CDR1 and CDR2 sequences are KGHDR and SFDVKD. V was pared by 9 bases and J by 4 bases, with 8 bases between.

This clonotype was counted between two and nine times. In nucleotides, the CDR3 is TGCGCCAGCAGCCAAGCTACAGGGTTCTACGAGCAGTACTTC. Translating gives CASSQATGFYEQYF. The chain recombines TRBV4-1 with TRBJ2-7; D perhaps matches TRBD1 (6 bases). The V gene lost 1 base and the J gene lost 3 bases, with 10 bases spanning the gap. The CDR3 has 14 residues. CDR1 and CDR2 from the germline V gene are MGHRA and YSYEKL.

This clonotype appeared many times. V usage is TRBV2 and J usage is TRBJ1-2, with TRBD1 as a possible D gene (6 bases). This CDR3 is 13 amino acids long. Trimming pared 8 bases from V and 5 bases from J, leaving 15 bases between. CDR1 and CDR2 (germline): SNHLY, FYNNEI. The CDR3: CASAETRGYGYTF. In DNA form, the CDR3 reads TGTGCCAGCGCTGAAACTAGGGGGTATGGCTACACCTTC.

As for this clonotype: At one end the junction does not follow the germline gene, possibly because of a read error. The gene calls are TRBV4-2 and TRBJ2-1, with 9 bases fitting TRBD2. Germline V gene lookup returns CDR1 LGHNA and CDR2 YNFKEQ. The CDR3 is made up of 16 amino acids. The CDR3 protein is CASRQVAGDSYNEQFF. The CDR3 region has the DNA TGTGCCAGCAGACAAGTAGCGGGGGACTCCTACAATGAGCAGTTCTTC.

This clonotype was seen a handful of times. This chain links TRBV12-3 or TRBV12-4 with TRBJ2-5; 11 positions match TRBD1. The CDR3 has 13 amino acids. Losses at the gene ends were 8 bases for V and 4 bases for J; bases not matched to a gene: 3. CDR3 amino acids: CASRGTGGETQYF. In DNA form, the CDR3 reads TGTGCCAGCCGTGGGACAGGGGGAGAGACCCAGTACTTC.

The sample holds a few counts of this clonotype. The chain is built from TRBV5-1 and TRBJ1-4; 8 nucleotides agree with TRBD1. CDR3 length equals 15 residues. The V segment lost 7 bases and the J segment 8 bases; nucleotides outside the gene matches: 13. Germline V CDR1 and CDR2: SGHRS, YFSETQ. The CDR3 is CASLPGTGAPEKLFF. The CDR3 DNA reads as TGCGCCAGCCTCCCCGGGACAGGCGCCCCGGAAAAACTGTTTTTT.

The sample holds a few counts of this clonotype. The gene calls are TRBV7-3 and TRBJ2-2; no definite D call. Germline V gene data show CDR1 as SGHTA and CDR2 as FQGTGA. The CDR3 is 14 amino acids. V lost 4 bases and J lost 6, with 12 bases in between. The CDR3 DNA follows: TGTGCCAGCAGCTCCCATCATGGTCCCGGGGAGCTGTTTTTT. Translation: CASSSHHGPGELFF. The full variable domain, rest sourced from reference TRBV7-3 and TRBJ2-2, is GAGVSQTPSNKVTEKGKYVELRCDPISGHTALYWYRQSLGQGPEFLIYFQGTGAADDSGLPNDRFFAVRPEGSVSTLKIQRTERGDSAVYLCASSSHHGPGELFFGEGSRLTVL.

In nucleotides, the CDR3 is TGTGCCAGCAGTGACTTCGGACAGGGGATTGCAACTAATGAAAAACTGTTTTTT. Translation gives CASSDFGQGIATNEKLFF. This sequence joins TRBV25-1 and TRBJ1-4, with 9 bases identical to TRBD1. This CDR3 contains 18 residues. Germline loops: CDR1 MGHDK, CDR2 SYGVNS. The J segment lost 0 bases and the V segment lost 3 bases, leaving 8 bases of the junction unmatched. Full variable domain (outside the CDR3, taken from reference TRBV25-1 and TRBJ1-4): EADIYQTPRYLVIGTGKKITLECSQTMGHDKMYWYQQDPGMELHLIHYSYGVNSTEKGDLSSESTVSRIRTEHFPLTLESARPSHTSQYLCASSDFGQGIATNEKLFFGSGTQLSVL.

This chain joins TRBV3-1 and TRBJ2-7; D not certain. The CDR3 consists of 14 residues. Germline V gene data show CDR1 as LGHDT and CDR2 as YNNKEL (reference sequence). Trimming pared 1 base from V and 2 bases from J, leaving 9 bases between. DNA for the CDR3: TGTGCCAGCAGCCAAGTACACACTACCTACGAGCAGTACTTC. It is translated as CASSQVHTTYEQYF.

The CDR3 coding sequence is TGTGCCAGCAGTACACTATCAGGCGCTGGAAACACCATATATTTT. This translates into CASSTLSGAGNTIYF. The chain couples TRBV12-3 or TRBV12-4 to TRBJ1-3; D is unresolved. The CDR3 spans 15 residues. V shed 5 bases and J shed 2 bases, with 13 bases lying between them.

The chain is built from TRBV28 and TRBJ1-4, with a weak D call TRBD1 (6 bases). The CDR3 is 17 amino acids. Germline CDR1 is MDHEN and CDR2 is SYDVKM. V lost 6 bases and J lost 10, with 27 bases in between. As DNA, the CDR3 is TGTGCCAGCAGCTCTCCCACCCAGGGGTACGAGCGAGGAAAACTGTTTTTT. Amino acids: CASSSPTQGYERGKLFF.

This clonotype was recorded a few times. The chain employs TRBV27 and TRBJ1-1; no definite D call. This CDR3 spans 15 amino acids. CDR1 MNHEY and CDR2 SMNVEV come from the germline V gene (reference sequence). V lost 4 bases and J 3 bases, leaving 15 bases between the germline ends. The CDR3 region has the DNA TGTGCCAGCAGTTCGCCGGCCCTAAGGTACACTGAAGCTTTCTTT. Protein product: CASSSPALRYTEAFF.

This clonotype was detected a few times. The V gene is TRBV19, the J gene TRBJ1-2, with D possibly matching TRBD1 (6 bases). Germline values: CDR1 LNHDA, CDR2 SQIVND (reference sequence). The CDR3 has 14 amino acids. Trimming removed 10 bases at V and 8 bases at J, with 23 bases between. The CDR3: CATSLMGARDGYTF. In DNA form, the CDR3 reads TGTGCCACCTCGTTGATGGGGGCCCGCGACGGCTACACCTTC. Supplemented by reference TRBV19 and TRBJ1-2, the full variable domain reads DGGITQSPKYLFRKEGQNVTLSCEQNLNHDAMYWYRQDPGQGLRLIYYSQIVNDFQKGDIAEGYSVSREKKESFPLTVTSAQKNPTAFYLCATSLMGARDGYTFGSGTRLTVV.

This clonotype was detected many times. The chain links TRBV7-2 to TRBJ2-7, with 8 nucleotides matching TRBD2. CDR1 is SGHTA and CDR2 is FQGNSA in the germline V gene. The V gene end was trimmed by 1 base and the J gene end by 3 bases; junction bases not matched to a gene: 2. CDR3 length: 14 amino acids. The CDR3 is CASSLGGGLYEQYF. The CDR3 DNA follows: TGTGCCAGCAGCTTAGGCGGGGGGCTCTACGAGCAGTACTTC. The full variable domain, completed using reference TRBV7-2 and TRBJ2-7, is GAGVSQSPSNKVTEKGKDVELRCDPISGHTALYWYRQSLGQGLEFLIYFQGNSAPDKSGLPSDRFSAERTGGSVSTLTIQRTQQEDSAVYLCASSLGGGLYEQYFGPGTRLTVT.

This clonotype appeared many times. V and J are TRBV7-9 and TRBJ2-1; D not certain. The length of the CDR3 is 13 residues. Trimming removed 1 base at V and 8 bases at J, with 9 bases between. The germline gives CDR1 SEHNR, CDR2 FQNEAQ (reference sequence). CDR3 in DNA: TGTGCCAGCAGCTTAGACCTACTCGATGAGCAGTTCTTC. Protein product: CASSLDLLDEQFF. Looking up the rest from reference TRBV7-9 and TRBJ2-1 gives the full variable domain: DTGVSQNPRHKITKRGQNVTFRCDPISEHNRLYWYRQTLGQGPEFLTYFQNEAQLEKSRLLSDRFSAERPKGSFSTLEIQRTEQGDSAMYLCASSLDLLDEQFFGPGTRLTVL.